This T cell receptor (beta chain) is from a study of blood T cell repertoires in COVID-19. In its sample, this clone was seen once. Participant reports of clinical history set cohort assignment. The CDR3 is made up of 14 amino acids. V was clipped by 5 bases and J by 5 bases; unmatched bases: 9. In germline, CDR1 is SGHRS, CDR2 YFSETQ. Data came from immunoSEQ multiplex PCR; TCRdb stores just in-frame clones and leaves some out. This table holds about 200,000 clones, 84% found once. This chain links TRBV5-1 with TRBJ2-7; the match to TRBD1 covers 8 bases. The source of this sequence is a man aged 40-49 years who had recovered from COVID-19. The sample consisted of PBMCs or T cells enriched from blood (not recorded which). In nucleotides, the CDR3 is TGCGCCAGCAGGTTCTCACAGGGGGGAAACGAGCAGTACTTC. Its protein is CASRFSQGGNEQYF.